This T cell receptor beta chain is drawn from a study of cytomegalovirus exposure and HLA in healthy donors. Study-wide results and limits: A missense DCLRE1C variant was associated with V- and J-gene trimming of TCR beta chains in a later analysis, and an independent cohort replicated the association. Sequencing likely generated an artifact that appeared as a cluster of highly shared sequence variants.

With regard to this clone: Its antigen is unknown.

The PCR ran on 60 Vbeta and 13 Jbeta primers. The table came from immunoSEQ multiplex PCR; TCRdb's copy has only in-frame clones and leaves some out. The sample lists roughly 110,000 clones, more than 75% occurring once. V lost 3 bases and J 6 bases, leaving 15 bases between the germline ends. This CDR3 contains 14 residues. CDR1 and CDR2 from the germline V gene are SGDLS and YYNGEE. While unrecorded immune exposures were likely, the donors were nominally healthy when sampled. The gene calls are TRBV9 and TRBJ1-1, with D possibly being TRBD1 (6 bases). The source material was PBMCs. This TCR came from a man between 25 and 39 years old in good health and CMV-seropositive. The CDR3 DNA is TGTGCCAGCAGCGCCTCAGGGGCGAGGGCTGAAGCTTTCTTT. Its translation is CASSASGARAEAFF.